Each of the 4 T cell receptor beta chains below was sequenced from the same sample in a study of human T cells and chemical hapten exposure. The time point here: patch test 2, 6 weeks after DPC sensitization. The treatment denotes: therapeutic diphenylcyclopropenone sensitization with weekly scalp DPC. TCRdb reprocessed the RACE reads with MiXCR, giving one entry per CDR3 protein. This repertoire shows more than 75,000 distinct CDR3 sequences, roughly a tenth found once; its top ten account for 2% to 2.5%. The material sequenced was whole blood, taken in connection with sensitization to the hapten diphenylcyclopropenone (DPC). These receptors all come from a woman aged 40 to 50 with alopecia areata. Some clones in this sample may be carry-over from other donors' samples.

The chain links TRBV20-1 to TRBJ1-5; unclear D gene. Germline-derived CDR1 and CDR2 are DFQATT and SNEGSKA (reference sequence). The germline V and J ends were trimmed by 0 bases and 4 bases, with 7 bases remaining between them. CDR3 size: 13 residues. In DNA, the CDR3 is TGCAGTGCTAGAGATCTTGAGAATCAGCCCCAGCATTTT. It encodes CSARDLENQPQHF.

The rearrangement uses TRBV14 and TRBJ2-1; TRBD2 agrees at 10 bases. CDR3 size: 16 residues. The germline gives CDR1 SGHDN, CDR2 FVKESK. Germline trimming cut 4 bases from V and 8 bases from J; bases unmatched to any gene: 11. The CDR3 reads CASSLLAGGGYDEQFF. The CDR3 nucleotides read TGTGCCAGCAGCCTGTTAGCGGGAGGAGGGTACGATGAGCAGTTCTTC.

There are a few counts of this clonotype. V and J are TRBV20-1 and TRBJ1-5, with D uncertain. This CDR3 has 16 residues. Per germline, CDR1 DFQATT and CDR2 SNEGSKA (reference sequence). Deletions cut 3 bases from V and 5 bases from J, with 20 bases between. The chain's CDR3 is CSASSMSAYRDQPQHF. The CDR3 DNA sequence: TGCAGTGCTAGTAGTATGTCGGCTTATAGAGATCAGCCCCAGCATTTT.

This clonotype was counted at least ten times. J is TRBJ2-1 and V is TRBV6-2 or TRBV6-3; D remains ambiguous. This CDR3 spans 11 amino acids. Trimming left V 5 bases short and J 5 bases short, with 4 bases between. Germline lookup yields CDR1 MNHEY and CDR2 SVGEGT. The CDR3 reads CASSRDNEQFF. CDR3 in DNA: TGTGCCAGCAGTCGGGACAATGAGCAGTTCTTC.